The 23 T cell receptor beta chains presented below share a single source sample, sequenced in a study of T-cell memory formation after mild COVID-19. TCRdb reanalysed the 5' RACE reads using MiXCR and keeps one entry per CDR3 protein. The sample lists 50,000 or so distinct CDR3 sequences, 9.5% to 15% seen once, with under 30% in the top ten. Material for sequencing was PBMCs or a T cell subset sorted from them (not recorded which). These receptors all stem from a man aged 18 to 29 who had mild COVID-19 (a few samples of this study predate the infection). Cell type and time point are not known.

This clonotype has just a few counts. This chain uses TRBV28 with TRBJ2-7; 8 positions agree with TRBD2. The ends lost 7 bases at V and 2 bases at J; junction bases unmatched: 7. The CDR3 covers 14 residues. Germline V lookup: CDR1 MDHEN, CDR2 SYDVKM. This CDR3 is CASNSGGRAYEQYV. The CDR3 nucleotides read TGTGCCAGCAACTCGGGGGGGCGAGCCTACGAGCAGTACGTC.

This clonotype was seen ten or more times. The DNA for the CDR3 is TGCAGTGCTAGACCAACTAGCGGGCTAGGTATTCAGTACTTC. Its protein is CSARPTSGLGIQYF. The chain links TRBV20-1 to TRBJ2-4; TRBD2 agrees at 9 bases. Trimming removed 2 bases from V and 10 bases from J; junction bases left unmatched: 9. This CDR3 is built from 14 residues. Germline V gives CDR1 DFQATT, CDR2 SNEGSKA (reference sequence).

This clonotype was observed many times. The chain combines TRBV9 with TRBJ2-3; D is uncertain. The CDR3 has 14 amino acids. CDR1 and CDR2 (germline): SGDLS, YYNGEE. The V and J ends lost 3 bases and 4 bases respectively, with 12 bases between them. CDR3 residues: CASSEWGFPDTQYF. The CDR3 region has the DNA TGTGCCAGCAGCGAATGGGGTTTCCCAGATACGCAGTATTTT.

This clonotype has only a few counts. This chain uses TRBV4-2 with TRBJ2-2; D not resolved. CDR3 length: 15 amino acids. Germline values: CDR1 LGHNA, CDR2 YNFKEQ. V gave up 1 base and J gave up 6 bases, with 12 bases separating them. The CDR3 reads CASSQAERYAGELFF. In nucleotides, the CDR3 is TGTGCCAGCAGCCAAGCGGAGCGTTATGCCGGGGAGCTGTTTTTT.

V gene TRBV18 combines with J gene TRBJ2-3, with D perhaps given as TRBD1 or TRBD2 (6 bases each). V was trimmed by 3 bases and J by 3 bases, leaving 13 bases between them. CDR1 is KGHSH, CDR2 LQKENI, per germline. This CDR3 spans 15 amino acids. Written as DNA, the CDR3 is TGTGCCAGCTCACCGGGGGGCAGGACGACAGATACGCAGTATTTT. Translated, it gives CASSPGGRTTDTQYF. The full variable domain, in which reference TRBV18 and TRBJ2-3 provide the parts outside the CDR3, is NAGVMQNPRHLVRRRGQEARLRCSPMKGHSHVYWYRQLPEEGLKFMVYLQKENIIDESGMPKERFSAEFPKEGPSILRIQQVVRGDSAAYFCASSPGGRTTDTQYFGPGTRLTVL.

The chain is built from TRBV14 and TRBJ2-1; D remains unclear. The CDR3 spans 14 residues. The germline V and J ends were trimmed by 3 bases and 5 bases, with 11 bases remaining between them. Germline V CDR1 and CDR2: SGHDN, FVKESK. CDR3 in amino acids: CASSQVWMDNEQFF. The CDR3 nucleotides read TGTGCCAGCAGCCAGGTATGGATGGACAATGAGCAGTTCTTC. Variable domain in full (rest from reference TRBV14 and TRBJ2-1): EAGVTQFPSHSVIEKGQTVTLRCDPISGHDNLYWYRRVMGKEIKFLLHFVKESKQDESGMPNNRFLAERTGGTYSTLKVQPAELEDSGVYFCASSQVWMDNEQFFGPGTRLTVL.

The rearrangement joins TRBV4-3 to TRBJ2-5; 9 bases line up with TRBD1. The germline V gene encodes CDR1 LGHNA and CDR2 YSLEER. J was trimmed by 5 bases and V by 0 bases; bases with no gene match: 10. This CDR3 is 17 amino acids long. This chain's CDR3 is CASSQDFGQGPWETQYF. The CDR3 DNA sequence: TGCGCCAGCAGCCAAGATTTTGGACAGGGGCCATGGGAGACCCAGTACTTC.

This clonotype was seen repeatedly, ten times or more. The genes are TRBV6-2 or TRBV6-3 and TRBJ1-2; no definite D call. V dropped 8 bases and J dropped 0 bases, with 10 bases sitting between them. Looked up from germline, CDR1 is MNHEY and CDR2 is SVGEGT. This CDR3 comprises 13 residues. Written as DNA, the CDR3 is TGTGCCAGCTGGACGCTAGCTAACTATGGCTACACCTTC. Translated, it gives CASWTLANYGYTF.

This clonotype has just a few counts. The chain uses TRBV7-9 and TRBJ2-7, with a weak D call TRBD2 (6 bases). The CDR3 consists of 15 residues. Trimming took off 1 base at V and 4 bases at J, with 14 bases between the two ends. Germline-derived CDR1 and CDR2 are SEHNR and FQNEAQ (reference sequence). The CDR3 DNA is TGTGCCAGCAGCTTAGTGTCGGGGGAGCCTTACGAGCAGTACTTC. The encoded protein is CASSLVSGEPYEQYF.

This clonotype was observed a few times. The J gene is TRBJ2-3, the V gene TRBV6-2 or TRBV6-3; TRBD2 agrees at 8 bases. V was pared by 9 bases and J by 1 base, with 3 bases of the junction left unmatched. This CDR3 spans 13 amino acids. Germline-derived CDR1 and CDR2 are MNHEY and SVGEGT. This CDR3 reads CASSGAGTDTQYF. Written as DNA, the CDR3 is TGTGCCAGTAGCGGGGCGGGCACAGATACGCAGTATTTT.

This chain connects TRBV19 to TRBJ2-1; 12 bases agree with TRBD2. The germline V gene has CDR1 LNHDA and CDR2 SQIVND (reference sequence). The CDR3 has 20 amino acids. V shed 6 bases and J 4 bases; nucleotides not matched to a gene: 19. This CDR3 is CASRLRSSGGAPGGYNEQFF. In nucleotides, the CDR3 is TGTGCCAGTAGATTGCGATCTAGCGGGGGGGCCCCCGGCGGGTACAATGAGCAGTTCTTC.

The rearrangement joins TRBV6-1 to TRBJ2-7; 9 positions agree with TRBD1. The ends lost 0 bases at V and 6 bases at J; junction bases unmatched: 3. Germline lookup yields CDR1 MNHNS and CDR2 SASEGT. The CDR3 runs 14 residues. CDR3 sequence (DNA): TGTGCCAGCAGTGAAGCAGGGACAGGGAGCGAGCAGTACTTC. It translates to CASSEAGTGSEQYF.

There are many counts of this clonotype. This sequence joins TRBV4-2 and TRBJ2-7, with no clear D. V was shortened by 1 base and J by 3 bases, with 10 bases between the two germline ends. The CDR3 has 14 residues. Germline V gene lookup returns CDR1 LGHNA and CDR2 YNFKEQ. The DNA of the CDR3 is TGTGCCAGCAGCCAAGGTTTACAACTCTACGAGCAGTACTTC. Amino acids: CASSQGLQLYEQYF.

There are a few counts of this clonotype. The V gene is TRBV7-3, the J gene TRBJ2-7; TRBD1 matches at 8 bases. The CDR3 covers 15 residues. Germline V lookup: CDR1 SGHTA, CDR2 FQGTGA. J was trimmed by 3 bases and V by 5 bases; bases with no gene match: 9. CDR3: CASSVQPGGLYEQYF. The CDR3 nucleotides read TGTGCCAGCAGCGTTCAACCAGGGGGCCTCTACGAGCAGTACTTC.

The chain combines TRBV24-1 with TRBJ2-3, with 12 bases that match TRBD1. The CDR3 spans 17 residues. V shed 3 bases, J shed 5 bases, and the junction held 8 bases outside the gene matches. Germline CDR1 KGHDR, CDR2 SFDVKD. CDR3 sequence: CATSDASGTGGGDTQYF. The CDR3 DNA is TGTGCCACCAGTGATGCCTCCGGGACAGGGGGCGGAGATACGCAGTATTTT.

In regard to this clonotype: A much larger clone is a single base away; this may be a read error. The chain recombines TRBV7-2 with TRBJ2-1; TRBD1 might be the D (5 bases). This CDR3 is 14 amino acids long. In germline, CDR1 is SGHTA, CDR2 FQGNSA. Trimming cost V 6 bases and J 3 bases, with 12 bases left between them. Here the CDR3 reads CASRWTWGYNEQFF. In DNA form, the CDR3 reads TGTGCCAGCAGATGGACATGGGGCTACAATGAGCAGTTCTTC.

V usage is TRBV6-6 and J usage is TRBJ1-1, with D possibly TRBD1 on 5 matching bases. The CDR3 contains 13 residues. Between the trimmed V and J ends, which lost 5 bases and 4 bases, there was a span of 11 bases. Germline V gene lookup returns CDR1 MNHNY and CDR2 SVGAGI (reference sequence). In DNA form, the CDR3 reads TGTGCCAGCAGTCGAAAGGGGAGCACTGAAGCTTTCTTT. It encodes CASSRKGSTEAFF.

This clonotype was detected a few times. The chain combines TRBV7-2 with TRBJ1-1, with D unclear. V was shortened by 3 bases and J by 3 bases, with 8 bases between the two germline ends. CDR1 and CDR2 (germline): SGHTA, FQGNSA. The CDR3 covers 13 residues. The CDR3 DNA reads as TGTGCCAGCAGCTTTACGGTGGACACTGAAGCTTTCTTT. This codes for CASSFTVDTEAFF. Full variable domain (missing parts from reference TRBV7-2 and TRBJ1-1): GAGVSQSPSNKVTEKGKDVELRCDPISGHTALYWYRQSLGQGLEFLIYFQGNSAPDKSGLPSDRFSAERTGGSVSTLTIQRTQQEDSAVYLCASSFTVDTEAFFGQGTRLTVV.

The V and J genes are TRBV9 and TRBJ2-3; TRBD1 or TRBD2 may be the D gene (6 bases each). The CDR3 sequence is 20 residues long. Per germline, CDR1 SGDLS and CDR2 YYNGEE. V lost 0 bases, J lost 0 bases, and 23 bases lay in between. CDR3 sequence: CASSVARPRRDNTSTDTQYF. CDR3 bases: TGTGCCAGCAGCGTAGCTAGGCCCCGGCGGGACAACACTAGCACAGATACGCAGTATTTT.

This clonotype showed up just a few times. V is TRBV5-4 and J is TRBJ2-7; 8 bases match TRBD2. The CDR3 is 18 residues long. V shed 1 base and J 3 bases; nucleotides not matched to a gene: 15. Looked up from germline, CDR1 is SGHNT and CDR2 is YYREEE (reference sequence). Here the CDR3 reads CASSLSTGGALIYYEQYF. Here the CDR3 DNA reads TGTGCCAGCAGCTTGTCGACCGGGGGGGCCTTGATTTACTACGAGCAGTACTTC.

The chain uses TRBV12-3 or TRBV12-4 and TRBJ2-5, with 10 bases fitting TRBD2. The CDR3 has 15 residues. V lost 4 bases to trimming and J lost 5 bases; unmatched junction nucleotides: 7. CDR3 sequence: CASSSAGGSSETQYF. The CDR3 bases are TGTGCCAGCAGTTCAGCGGGGGGGTCTTCGGAGACCCAGTACTTC.

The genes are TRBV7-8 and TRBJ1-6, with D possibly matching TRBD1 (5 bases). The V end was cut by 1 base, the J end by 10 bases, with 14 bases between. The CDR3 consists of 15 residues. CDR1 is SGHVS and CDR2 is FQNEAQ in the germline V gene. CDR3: CASSLGGREGSPLHF. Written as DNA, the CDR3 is TGTGCCAGCAGCTTAGGAGGCAGGGAGGGATCACCCCTCCACTTT. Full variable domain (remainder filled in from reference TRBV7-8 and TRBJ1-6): GAGVSQSPRYKVAKRGQDVALRCDPISGHVSLFWYQQALGQGPEFLTYFQNEAQLDKSGLPSDRFFAERPEGSVSTLKIQRTQQEDSAVYLCASSLGGREGSPLHFGNGTRLTVT.

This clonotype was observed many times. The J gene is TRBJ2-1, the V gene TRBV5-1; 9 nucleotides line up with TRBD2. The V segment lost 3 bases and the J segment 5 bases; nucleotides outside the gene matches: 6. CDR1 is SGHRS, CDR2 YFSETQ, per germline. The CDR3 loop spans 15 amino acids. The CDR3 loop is CASSSGGGAHNEQFF. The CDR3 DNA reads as TGCGCCAGCAGCTCCGGCGGGGGGGCTCACAATGAGCAGTTCTTC. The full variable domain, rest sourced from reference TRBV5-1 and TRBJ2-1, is KAGVTQTPRYLIKTRGQQVTLSCSPISGHRSVSWYQQTPGQGLQFLFEYFSETQRNKGNFPGRFSGRQFSNSRSEMNVSTLELGDSALYLCASSSGGGAHNEQFFGPGTRLTVL.